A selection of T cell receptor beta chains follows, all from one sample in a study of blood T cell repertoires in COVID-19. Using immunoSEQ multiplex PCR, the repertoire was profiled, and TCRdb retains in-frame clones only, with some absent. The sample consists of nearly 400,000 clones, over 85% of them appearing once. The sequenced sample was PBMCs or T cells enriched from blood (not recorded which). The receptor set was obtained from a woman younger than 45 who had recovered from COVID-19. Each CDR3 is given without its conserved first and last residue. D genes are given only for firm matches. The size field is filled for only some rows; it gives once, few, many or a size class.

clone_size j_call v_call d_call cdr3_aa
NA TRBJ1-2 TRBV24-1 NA ATSDAGVVGGYT
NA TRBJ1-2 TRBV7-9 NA ASTPTAGGGYGYT
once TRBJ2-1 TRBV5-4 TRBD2 ASSSTPRLAGERNNEQF
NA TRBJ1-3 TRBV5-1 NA ASSLAEKSSGNTIY
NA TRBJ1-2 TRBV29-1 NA SVGQFLDGYT
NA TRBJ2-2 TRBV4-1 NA ASSQKKQGTGELF
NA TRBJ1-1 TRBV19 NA ASSMAPGRGVAEAF
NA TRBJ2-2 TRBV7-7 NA ASSLGHRGAELF
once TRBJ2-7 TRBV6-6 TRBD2 ASSYLTTSGSGEQY
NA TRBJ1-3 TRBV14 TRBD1 ASSVQGATGNTIY
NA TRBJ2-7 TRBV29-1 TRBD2 SVGLAGATYEQY
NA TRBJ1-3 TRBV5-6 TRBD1 ASSPPGQAPGNTIY
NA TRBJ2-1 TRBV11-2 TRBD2 ASSPVGAGGRDEQF
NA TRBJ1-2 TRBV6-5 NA ASSPPEYHYGYT
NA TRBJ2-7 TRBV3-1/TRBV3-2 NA ASSQDPGIYEQY
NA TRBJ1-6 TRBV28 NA ASSTYNSPLH
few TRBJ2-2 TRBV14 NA ASSQIRLAGELF
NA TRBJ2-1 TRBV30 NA AWSASEIRNEQF